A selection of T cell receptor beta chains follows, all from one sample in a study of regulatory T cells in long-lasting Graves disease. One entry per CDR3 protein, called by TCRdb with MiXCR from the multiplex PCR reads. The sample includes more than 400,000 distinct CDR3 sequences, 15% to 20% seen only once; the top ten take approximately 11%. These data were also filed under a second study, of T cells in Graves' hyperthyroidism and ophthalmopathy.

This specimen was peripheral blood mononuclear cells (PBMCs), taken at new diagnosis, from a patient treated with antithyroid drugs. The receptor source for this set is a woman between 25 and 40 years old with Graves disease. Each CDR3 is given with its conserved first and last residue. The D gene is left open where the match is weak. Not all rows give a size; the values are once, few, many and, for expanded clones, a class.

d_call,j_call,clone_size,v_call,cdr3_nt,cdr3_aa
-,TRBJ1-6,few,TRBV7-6,TGTGCCAGCAGCTTAGAGGCCGGGGAGAGGCATTCACCCCTCCACTTT,CASSLEAGERHSPLHF
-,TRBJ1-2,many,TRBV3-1,TGTGCCAGCAGCCAAGCTAACTATGGCTACACCTTC,CASSQANYGYTF
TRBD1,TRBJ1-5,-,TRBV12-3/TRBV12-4,TGTGCCAGCAGCACAGGGGGATATCAGCCCCAGCATTTT,CASSTGGYQPQHF
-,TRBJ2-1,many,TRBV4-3,TGCGCCAGCAGCCAAGTGGGAGGTTCCTACAATGAGCAGTTCTTC,CASSQVGGSYNEQFF
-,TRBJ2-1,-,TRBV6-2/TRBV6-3,TGTGCCAGCCGCATGCGGCCCTACAATGAGCAGTTCTTC,CASRMRPYNEQFF
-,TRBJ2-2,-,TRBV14,TGTGCCAGCAGCCAAGAAACATGGGGCACCGGGGAGCTGTTTTTT,CASSQETWGTGELFF
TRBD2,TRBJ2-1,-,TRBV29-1,TGCAGCGCCCCATTAACCGGGACTAGCGGGAGGGCCAGTGGCAATGAGCAGTTCTTC,CSAPLTGTSGRASGNEQFF
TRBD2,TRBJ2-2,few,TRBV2,TGTGCCAGCAGTGAGGGGACTAGCGGGAGTCCGAACACCGGGGAGCTGTTTTTT,CASSEGTSGSPNTGELFF
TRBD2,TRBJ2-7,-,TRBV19,TGTGCCAGTAGTCCGCTAGCGGGAGAGATACACGAGCAGTACTTC,CASSPLAGEIHEQYF
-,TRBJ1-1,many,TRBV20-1,TGCAGTGCTAGAAATTCTGAAGCTTTCTTT,CSARNSEAFF
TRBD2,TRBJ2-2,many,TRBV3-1,TGTGCCAGCAGCCCGGGACTAGCCTTGAACACCGGGGAGCTGTTTTTT,CASSPGLALNTGELFF
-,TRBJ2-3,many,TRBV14,TGTGCCAGCAGCCAAGGGGTTTCTAGCACAGATACGCAGTATTTT,CASSQGVSSTDTQYF
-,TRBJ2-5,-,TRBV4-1,TGCGCCAGCAGCCAAGATTGGAGGGGGACCCAGTACTTC,CASSQDWRGTQYF
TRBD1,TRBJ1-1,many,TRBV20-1,TGCAGTGCTCGGGGACAGCTAAAGGCTGAAGCTTTCTTT,CSARGQLKAEAFF
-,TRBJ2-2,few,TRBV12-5,TGTGCTAGTGGTCCCGAGGGTTTGTCCGGGGAGCTGTTTTTT,CASGPEGLSGELFF
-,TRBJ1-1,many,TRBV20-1,TGCAGTGCCCTGGACAGACAGAACACTGAAGCTTTCTTT,CSALDRQNTEAFF
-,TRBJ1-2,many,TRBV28,TGTGCCAGCACCTTGCCGGGGGGGTTAAGGGATGGCTACACCTTC,CASTLPGGLRDGYTF
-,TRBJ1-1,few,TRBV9,TGTGCCAGCAGCGTAGGGGGGGGGTCCCGTGAAGCTTTCTTT,CASSVGGGSREAFF
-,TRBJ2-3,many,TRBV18,TGTGCCAGCTCACCACCGAGTGGAGATACGCAGTATTTT,CASSPPSGDTQYF
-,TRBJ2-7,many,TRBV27,TGTGCCAGCAGTTTGCAAGGGGCCCCTCCCTACGAGCAGTACTTC,CASSLQGAPPYEQYF
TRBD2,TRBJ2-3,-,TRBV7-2,TGTGCCAGCAGCTTAGCCCTCCCACTTAGCGGGGGCACAGATACGCAGTATTTT,CASSLALPLSGGTDTQYF
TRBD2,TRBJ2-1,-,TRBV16,TGTGCCAGCACACGGAGCGGGACCTACAATGAGCAGTTCTTC,CASTRSGTYNEQFF
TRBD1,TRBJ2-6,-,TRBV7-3,TGTGCCAGCAGTTACGGACAGGACTGGGCCTCTGGGGCCAACGTCCTGACTTTC,CASSYGQDWASGANVLTF
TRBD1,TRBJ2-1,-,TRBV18,TGTGCCAGCTCACCCCGACAGGGCTCCTACAATGAGCAGTTCTTC,CASSPRQGSYNEQFF
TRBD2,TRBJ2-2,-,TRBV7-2,TGTGCCAGCAGCTTAGCGCTGTCGGGGGGTTTGGTGAACACCGGGGAGCTGTTTTTT,CASSLALSGGLVNTGELFF
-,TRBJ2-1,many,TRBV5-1,TGTGCCAGCAGCTCTAAGACAGGCGGATCCTGGAATGAGCAGTTCTTC,CASSSKTGGSWNEQFF
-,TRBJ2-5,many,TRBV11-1,TGTGCCAGCAGCCCCACTTGGCTTAGCCGGGCGACCCAGTACTTC,CASSPTWLSRATQYF